The 25 T cell receptor beta chains below all came from one sample that was sequenced in a study of blood T cell repertoires in COVID-19. The data were produced by immunoSEQ multiplex PCR, yet TCRdb's version contains in-frame clones alone and is incomplete. The table includes about 92,000 clones, over 70% detected once. Material: peripheral blood. The source of these receptors is a man aged 45 to 65 who had recovered from COVID-19.

CDR3 nucleotide sequence: TGTGCCAGCAGTCCCGACAGCAATGAGCAGTTCTTC. Its protein product is CASSPDSNEQFF. This rearrangement joins TRBV12-3 or TRBV12-4 to TRBJ2-1; weak D call: TRBD1 (5 bases). CDR3 length: 12 amino acids. V gave up 5 bases and J gave up 6 bases, with 8 bases separating them.

V and J are TRBV18 and TRBJ2-1, with a weak D call TRBD2 (6 bases). CDR1 is KGHSH and CDR2 is LQKENI in the germline V gene. The CDR3 sequence is 16 residues long. V lost 0 bases and J lost 2, with 11 bases in between. The CDR3 loop reads CASSPPTGVAYNEQFF. The CDR3 nucleotides are TGTGCCAGCTCACCACCGACGGGAGTGGCCTACAATGAGCAGTTCTTC.

V is TRBV3-1 (or the pseudogene TRBV3-2) and J is TRBJ2-3; 12 positions agree with TRBD2. The CDR3 totals 15 residues. Looked up from germline, CDR1 is LGHDT and CDR2 is YNNKEL (reference sequence). With V trimmed by 8 bases and J by 4 bases, 7 bases remained unmatched. CDR3 DNA: TGTGCCAGCGGAGGACTAGCGGGACAGGCAGATACGCAGTATTTT. Its translation: CASGGLAGQADTQYF.

The rearrangement links TRBV20-1 to TRBJ1-4; D call uncertain. Germline V gene lookup returns CDR1 DFQATT and CDR2 SNEGSKA (reference sequence). V dropped 6 bases and J dropped 5 bases, with 4 bases sitting between them. The CDR3 loop spans 10 amino acids. In DNA, the CDR3 is TGCAGTGCCTACAATGAAAAACTGTTTTTT. Its protein product is CSAYNEKLFF.

The chain is built from TRBV5-5 and TRBJ1-1; the D is unclear. V was shortened by 2 bases and J by 1 base, with 9 bases between the two germline ends. This CDR3 is built from 14 residues. The germline gives CDR1 SGHKS, CDR2 YYEKEE (reference sequence). The CDR3: CASSLLTSNTEAFF. The CDR3 DNA reads as TGTGCCAGCAGCTTACTTACCTCGAACACTGAAGCTTTCTTT.

The V gene is TRBV6-6, the J gene TRBJ2-7; the match to TRBD2 covers 9 bases. CDR3 size: 15 residues. CDR1 and CDR2 from the germline V gene are MNHNY and SVGAGI (reference sequence). Germline trimming cut 5 bases from V and 4 bases from J; bases unmatched to any gene: 9. The CDR3 nucleotides read TGTGCCAGCAGTGACGGGCTTAGCGGGAGTTACGAGCAGTACTTC. Translation gives CASSDGLSGSYEQYF.

The chain uses TRBV5-6 and TRBJ1-1; 9 bases are a match to TRBD1. The V gene end was trimmed by 1 base and the J gene end by 3 bases; junction bases not matched to a gene: 13. CDR3 length equals 18 residues. Per the germline V gene, CDR1 is SGHDT and CDR2 is YYEEEE. The CDR3 loop reads CASSLLGGQGFVDTEAFF. CDR3 coding DNA: TGTGCCAGCAGCTTGTTAGGGGGACAGGGATTTGTCGACACTGAAGCTTTCTTT. Full variable domain (remainder filled in from reference TRBV5-6 and TRBJ1-1): DAGVTQSPTHLIKTRGQQVTLRCSPKSGHDTVSWYQQALGQGPQFIFQYYEEEERQRGNFPDRFSGHQFPNYSSELNVNALLLGDSALYLCASSLLGGQGFVDTEAFFGQGTRLTVV.

The V call is TRBV9, the J call TRBJ2-2, with 14 bases aligning to TRBD2. This CDR3 spans 17 amino acids. Trimming removed 4 bases from V and 7 bases from J; junction bases left unmatched: 9. In germline, CDR1 is SGDLS, CDR2 YYNGEE. The CDR3 coding sequence is TGTGCCAGCAGCCCCGGGGGACTAGCGGGAGCGGGCGGGGAGCTGTTTTTT. This codes for CASSPGGLAGAGGELFF.

The genes are TRBV6-1 and TRBJ2-6, with D uncertain. V was clipped by 3 bases and J by 0 bases, with 6 bases between them. CDR1 and CDR2 from the germline V gene are MNHNS and SASEGT. CDR3 length equals 15 residues. The CDR3 DNA reads as TGTGCCAGCAGTGATGAGTACTCTGGGGCCAACGTCCTGACTTTC. Amino acid sequence: CASSDEYSGANVLTF.

The chain employs TRBV4-1 and TRBJ1-1, with a possible D match to TRBD1 (6 bases). Trimming cost V 6 bases and J 3 bases, with 14 bases left between them. Germline CDR1 and CDR2: MGHRA and YSYEKL. There are 14 residues in the CDR3. CDR3 nucleotide sequence: TGCGCCAGCAGGAACAGGGCTCGGGACACTGAAGCTTTCTTT. This translates into CASRNRARDTEAFF.

This clone was seen just once. The J gene is TRBJ1-6, the V gene TRBV20-1, with D possibly being TRBD1 (5 bases). Per the germline V gene, CDR1 is DFQATT and CDR2 is SNEGSKA (reference sequence). This CDR3 comprises 15 residues. Trimming stripped 3 bases from V and 0 bases from J, with 9 bases between. The CDR3 sequence: CSASEGSSYNSPLHF. The DNA of the CDR3 is TGCAGTGCTAGTGAGGGGAGCTCCTATAATTCACCCCTCCACTTT.

J is TRBJ1-2 and V is TRBV12-3 or TRBV12-4; 8 bases fit TRBD1. The CDR3 sequence is 12 residues long. V was clipped by 3 bases and J by 8 bases; unmatched bases: 2. This CDR3 is CASSLTGAGYTF. The CDR3 nucleotides read TGTGCCAGCAGTTTGACAGGGGCGGGCTACACCTTC.

The chain combines TRBV3-1 (or the pseudogene TRBV3-2) with TRBJ2-7, with 7 bases matching TRBD2. Germline V gives CDR1 LGHDT, CDR2 YNNKEL (reference sequence). V gave up 1 base and J gave up 6 bases; unmatched junction bases: 9. CDR3 size: 15 residues. DNA of the CDR3: TGTGCCAGCAGCCAAGGGGTGGGTTTAGCGGGCGAGCAGTACTTC. Protein product: CASSQGVGLAGEQYF.

V gene TRBV6-5 combines with J gene TRBJ2-3, with 7 nucleotides matching TRBD2. Losses at the gene ends were 2 bases for V and 1 base for J; bases not matched to a gene: 3. From germline, CDR1 is MNHEY and CDR2 SVGAGI. This CDR3 comprises 15 residues. CDR3 protein: CASSYRGSRTDTQYF. The CDR3, as DNA: TGTGCCAGCAGTTACCGCGGGAGCCGCACAGATACGCAGTATTTT.

The rearrangement joins TRBV7-9 to TRBJ1-1, with TRBD1 identical over 9 bases. Per germline, CDR1 SEHNR and CDR2 FQNEAQ (reference sequence). The CDR3 length is 15 residues. V shed 0 bases, J shed 3 bases, and the junction held 2 bases outside the gene matches. CDR3 amino acids: CASSLATGGYTEAFF. The CDR3 DNA sequence: TGTGCCAGCAGCTTAGCTACAGGGGGCTACACTGAAGCTTTCTTT.

A single count supports this clone. The chain employs TRBV9 and TRBJ1-3; TRBD1 is a possible D gene (5 bases). Germline lookup yields CDR1 SGDLS and CDR2 YYNGEE. Trimming took off 4 bases at V and 0 bases at J, with 11 bases between the two ends. The CDR3 runs 15 residues. The CDR3 sequence is CASSQGGISGNTIYF. The CDR3 DNA reads as TGTGCCAGCAGCCAGGGAGGGATCTCTGGAAACACCATATATTTT.

The CDR3 reads CASSRENYNEQFF. DNA of the CDR3: TGTGCCAGCAGCAGGGAAAACTACAATGAGCAGTTCTTC. The V call is TRBV6-6, the J call TRBJ2-1, with D possibly being TRBD1 (5 bases). The V gene's germline CDR1 is MNHNY and CDR2 SVGAGI (reference sequence). Trimming stripped 6 bases from V and 3 bases from J, with 9 bases between. This CDR3 has 13 amino acids.

The chain carries TRBV11-1 and TRBJ1-1; maybe TRBD1 (5 bases). The CDR3 extends over 14 amino acids. Trimming shortened V by 5 bases and J by 1 base, and 11 bases separated the two germline ends. Germline V gene lookup returns CDR1 SGHAT and CDR2 FQDESV (reference sequence). The CDR3 bases are TGTGCCAGCAGCCAGGGCCCCTCGAACACTGAAGCTTTCTTT. As protein: CASSQGPSNTEAFF. The full variable domain, in which reference TRBV11-1 and TRBJ1-1 provide the parts outside the CDR3, is EAEVAQSPRYKITEKSQAVAFWCDPISGHATLYWYRQILGQGPELLVQFQDESVVDDSQLPKDRFSAERLKGVDSTLKIQPAELGDSAMYLCASSQGPSNTEAFFGQGTRLTVV.

The V call is TRBV19, the J call TRBJ1-5, with 11 positions matching TRBD1. Germline loops: CDR1 LNHDA, CDR2 SQIVND (reference sequence). The CDR3 contains 15 residues. J lost 3 bases, V lost 5 bases, and 3 bases had no gene match. The CDR3 coding sequence is TGTGCCAGTAGTGCGGACAGGGGGCACAATCAGCCCCAGCATTTT. This sequence encodes CASSADRGHNQPQHF.

V gene TRBV20-1 combines with J gene TRBJ1-1; no reliable D call. Per germline, CDR1 DFQATT and CDR2 SNEGSKA (reference sequence). Trimming stripped 7 bases from V and 11 bases from J, with 17 bases between. The CDR3 consists of 11 residues. The CDR3 coding sequence is TGCAGTGGCTACGGGTTATTTGGGGCTTTCTTT. Translated, it gives CSGYGLFGAFF.

This clone was recorded only once. The chain carries TRBV5-4 and TRBJ1-4; D remains ambiguous. The CDR3 length is 12 residues. CDR1 SGHNT and CDR2 YYREEE come from the germline V gene (reference sequence). Trimming cost V 4 bases and J 8 bases, with 9 bases left between them. CDR3 region: CASSLDGEKLFF. CDR3 in DNA: TGTGCCAGCAGCCTAGACGGAGAAAAACTGTTTTTT.

In its sample, this clone was seen a few times. The chain links TRBV30 to TRBJ1-1; 9 bases line up with TRBD1. V was pared by 7 bases and J by 2 bases, with 5 bases of the junction left unmatched. The CDR3 is 13 amino acids. The germline gives CDR1 GTSNPN, CDR2 SVGIG (reference sequence). The CDR3 DNA sequence: TGTGCCTCGAACAGGGGGCTAAACACTGAAGCTTTCTTT. Its translation: CASNRGLNTEAFF.

This sequence joins TRBV18 and TRBJ1-5; D gene uncertain. The CDR3 consists of 14 residues. V was trimmed by 2 bases and J by 0 bases, leaving 5 bases between them. From germline, CDR1 is KGHSH and CDR2 LQKENI. The DNA of the CDR3 is TGTGCCAGCTCACCAAGCGTTAGCAATCAGCCCCAGCATTTT. Protein sequence: CASSPSVSNQPQHF.

The CDR3 coding sequence is TGTGCCAGCAGTTCTCAGTTGTCCTCACCCCTCCACTTT. It encodes CASSSQLSSPLHF. The chain recombines TRBV12-3 or TRBV12-4 with TRBJ1-6; no reliable D call. The CDR3 has 13 residues. V lost 4 bases and J 10 bases, leaving 11 bases between the germline ends.

This chain connects TRBV6-2 or TRBV6-3 to TRBJ1-1; the match to TRBD1 covers 7 bases. CDR1 MNHEY and CDR2 SVGEGT come from the germline V gene. V lost 5 bases and J lost 4; bases outside the gene matches: 7. CDR3 length: 14 residues. This CDR3 reads CASSTQTGPTEAFF. In nucleotides, the CDR3 is TGTGCCAGCAGTACGCAGACAGGGCCCACTGAAGCTTTCTTT.